The 31 T cell receptor beta chains listed next were all sequenced from one sample in a study of T cell repertoires in cytomegalovirus infection. TCRdb fed the reads into MiXCR, producing one record per CDR3 protein. The sample holds some 270,000 distinct CDR3 sequences, around 20% seen once. No antigen has been assigned to these receptors. The starting material was cultured PBMCs, obtained from culture after CMV antigen stimulation. These receptors were collected from a human donor in good health (CMV status not recorded). Some clones in this sample may be carry-over from other donors' samples.

The rearrangement links TRBV6-6 to TRBJ1-5, with TRBD1 identical over 8 bases. The V segment lost 6 bases and the J segment 7 bases; nucleotides outside the gene matches: 5. This CDR3 region has 13 residues. The germline V gene has CDR1 MNHNY and CDR2 SVGAGI (reference sequence). This chain's CDR3 is CASRRQGSQPQHF. The DNA of the CDR3 is TGTGCCAGCAGACGACAGGGGTCCCAGCCCCAGCATTTT.

The CDR3 nucleotides are TGTGCCATCAGGCCGGGACAGGGGGCAGCGTATGGCTACACCTTC. Its translation: CAIRPGQGAAYGYTF. The rearrangement joins TRBV10-3 to TRBJ1-2, with TRBD1 matching 12 bases. Germline-derived CDR1 and CDR2 are ENHRY and SYGVKD. With V trimmed by 6 bases and J by 5 bases, 7 bases remained unmatched. This CDR3 region has 15 residues.

This clonotype was detected ten times or more. The chain links TRBV27 to TRBJ2-1; possibly TRBD2 for D (6 bases). Germline values: CDR1 MNHEY, CDR2 SMNVEV (reference sequence). V shed 1 base and J shed 2 bases, with 15 bases lying between them. The CDR3 covers 17 residues. The CDR3 DNA follows: TGTGCCAGCAGTTTATTAGGGTTGACTAGACCCTACAATGAGCAGTTCTTC. This codes for CASSLLGLTRPYNEQFF.

This clonotype has a handful of counts. V usage is TRBV7-2 and J usage is TRBJ2-7; the match to TRBD2 covers 9 bases. CDR1 is SGHTA, CDR2 FQGNSA, per germline. CDR3 length: 14 residues. V gave up 0 bases and J gave up 13 bases; unmatched junction bases: 10. The CDR3 protein is CASSLAAGGQETYF. The CDR3, as DNA: TGTGCCAGCAGCTTAGCAGCGGGAGGCCAAGAAACCTACTTC.

This rearrangement joins TRBV20-1 to TRBJ2-4; possibly TRBD2 for D (6 bases). The CDR3 has 16 residues. Trimming cost V 0 bases and J 6 bases, with 18 bases left between them. The germline V gene has CDR1 DFQATT and CDR2 SNEGSKA (reference sequence). CDR3 in DNA: TGCAGTGCTAGAGATAGAGAACTAGCAAAAGGAAACATTCAGTACTTC. Translation gives CSARDRELAKGNIQYF.

This clonotype occurred a few times. The chain couples TRBV5-1 to TRBJ2-7, with 8 bases fitting TRBD1. CDR1 is SGHRS, CDR2 YFSETQ, per germline. The junction had 6 bases not matched to a gene; V was cut back by 4 bases and J by 3 bases. This CDR3 contains 14 residues. This chain's CDR3 is CASSQGQAFYEQYF. In DNA, the CDR3 is TGCGCCAGCAGCCAGGGACAGGCCTTCTACGAGCAGTACTTC.

The chain is built from TRBV19 and TRBJ2-4; TRBD1 aligns across 7 bases. The CDR3 totals 13 residues. Trimming at V came to 9 bases and at J to 3 bases, leaving 5 bases not matched to a gene. The germline CDR1 and CDR2 sequences are LNHDA and SQIVND (reference sequence). The CDR3 coding sequence is TGTGCCAGCCACGGGACAGTCAAAAACATTCAGTACTTC. It encodes CASHGTVKNIQYF.

This clonotype was recorded a few times. CDR3 in DNA: TGTGCCGCTAAGAATCCAGGGGGCGCTTTGAGAACCGGGGAGCTGTTTTTT. It codes for CAAKNPGGALRTGELFF. This sequence joins TRBV6-1 and TRBJ2-2; 8 bases are a match to TRBD1. Trimming at V came to 11 bases and at J to 5 bases, leaving 19 bases not matched to a gene. This CDR3 is built from 17 residues. Germline V gives CDR1 MNHNS, CDR2 SASEGT.

The CDR3 DNA reads as TGTGCCAGCCCCGGGGGCAGGGACCATGGCTACACCTTC. Its translation is CASPGGRDHGYTF. The chain joins TRBV2 to TRBJ1-2, with D possibly matching TRBD1 (6 bases). V was pared by 8 bases and J by 6 bases, with 16 bases between. Germline CDR1 is SNHLY and CDR2 is FYNNEI. This CDR3 region has 13 residues.

This clonotype turned up a few times. The rearrangement joins TRBV7-9 to TRBJ2-1; 10 bases map to TRBD2. The germline CDR1 and CDR2 sequences are SEHNR and FQNEAQ (reference sequence). The CDR3 is 13 residues long. V lost 7 bases, J lost 8 bases, and 5 bases stayed unmatched. The CDR3 here is CASKAGGGDEQFF. Here the CDR3 DNA reads TGTGCCAGCAAAGCGGGAGGGGGTGATGAGCAGTTCTTC.

This clonotype was observed a few times. V and J are TRBV12-3 or TRBV12-4 and TRBJ1-5; TRBD1 matches at 8 bases. There are 14 residues in the CDR3. The V gene end was trimmed by 5 bases and the J gene end by 2 bases; junction bases not matched to a gene: 2. The CDR3 nucleotides read TGTGCCAGCAGTGGGGACAGGCGCAATCAGCCCCAGCATTTT. Translating gives CASSGDRRNQPQHF.

The chain combines TRBV19 with TRBJ1-2, with no clear D. Trimming removed 0 bases from V and 9 bases from J, with 8 bases in between. Germline-derived CDR1 and CDR2 are LNHDA and SQIVND (reference sequence). There are 12 residues in the CDR3. CDR3 coding DNA: TGTGCCAGTAGTATAGAGGCCAGAAGCTACACCTTC. Amino acids: CASSIEARSYTF.

This clonotype was detected a few times. This chain links TRBV19 with TRBJ1-4; a possible D gene is TRBD1 (5 bases). V was clipped by 10 bases and J by 4 bases, with 19 bases between them. Germline assignment: CDR1 LNHDA and CDR2 SQIVND (reference sequence). The CDR3 extends over 15 amino acids. As DNA, the CDR3 is TGTGCCACACAAAGGAAGGGGCAGAATAATGAAAAACTGTTTTTT. Residues: CATQRKGQNNEKLFF.

There are a few counts of this clonotype. The genes are TRBV7-3 and TRBJ1-1; D perhaps matches TRBD1 (5 bases). CDR1 is SGHTA and CDR2 is FQGTGA in the germline V gene. The CDR3 is 14 residues long. Trimming took 6 bases from V and 10 from J, leaving 21 bases between them. The CDR3 sequence: CASSLPGGGKGAFF. CDR3 DNA sequence: TGTGCCAGCAGTCTACCGGGGGGGGGGAAAGGAGCTTTCTTT.

This clonotype has a count of ten or more. The chain couples TRBV7-9 to TRBJ2-1, with no clear D. This CDR3 is built from 14 residues. Looked up from germline, CDR1 is SEHNR and CDR2 is FQNEAQ (reference sequence). V lost 3 bases and J 1 base, leaving 7 bases between the germline ends. The CDR3 DNA reads TGTGCCAGCAGCTTGGGGTTGTCCTACAATGAGCAGTTCTTC. Protein sequence: CASSLGLSYNEQFF.

This clonotype was counted many times. The CDR3 loop reads CASSPGRGNGYTF. Here the CDR3 DNA reads TGTGCCAGCAGCCCTGGGAGGGGAAATGGCTACACCTTC. The chain links TRBV7-2 to TRBJ1-2, with D possibly matching TRBD1 (5 bases). Germline V gene data show CDR1 as SGHTA and CDR2 as FQGNSA. This CDR3 has 13 residues. Trimming left V 5 bases short and J 6 bases short, with 13 bases between. The whole variable domain, remainder taken from reference TRBV7-2 and TRBJ1-2, is GAGVSQSPSNKVTEKGKDVELRCDPISGHTALYWYRQSLGQGLEFLIYFQGNSAPDKSGLPSDRFSAERTGGSVSTLTIQRTQQEDSAVYLCASSPGRGNGYTFGSGTRLTVV.

This clonotype showed up many times. The rearrangement joins TRBV28 to TRBJ2-7, with a possible D match to TRBD1 (6 bases). Germline V gene data show CDR1 as MDHEN and CDR2 as SYDVKM. The CDR3 spans 14 residues. The V end lost 5 bases, the J end lost 3 bases, and 14 bases lay between the germline ends. The DNA for the CDR3 is TGTGCCAGCAGTATTTCGGGACAAAACTACGAGCAGTACTTC. This codes for CASSISGQNYEQYF.

At least ten counts were recorded for this clonotype. This chain joins TRBV6-1 and TRBJ2-3; 11 bases agree with TRBD2. The CDR3 has 18 residues. Germline V gene data show CDR1 as MNHNS and CDR2 as SASEGT. V shed 6 bases, J shed 1 base, and the junction held 12 bases outside the gene matches. The CDR3 DNA is TGTGCCAGCAGGCCACTAGCGGGAGTTGGGATCGGCACAGATACGCAGTATTTT. Amino acid sequence: CASRPLAGVGIGTDTQYF.

The CDR3 bases are TGTGCCAGCAGTTACTCGGGACAGGGCGGAGGAGAGACCCAGTACTTC. It specifies CASSYSGQGGGETQYF. V gene TRBV6-6 combines with J gene TRBJ2-5, with TRBD1 matching over 9 bases. CDR3 size: 16 residues. CDR1 and CDR2 from the germline V gene are MNHNY and SVGAGI (reference sequence). The junction had 6 bases not matched to a gene; V was cut back by 0 bases and J by 4 bases.

This clonotype was recorded at least ten times. The chain uses TRBV7-8 and TRBJ2-6; tentatively, D is TRBD1 or TRBD2 (5 bases each). The germline V and J ends were trimmed by 5 bases and 0 bases, with 14 bases remaining between them. CDR3 size: 17 residues. Germline CDR1 and CDR2: SGHVS and FQNEAQ. Here the CDR3 DNA reads TGTGCCAGCAGCCGAGGGACGGGGATCTCTGGGGCCAACGTCCTGACTTTC. This codes for CASSRGTGISGANVLTF.

This clonotype was observed a single time. The chain is built from TRBV18 and TRBJ1-3; tentative D call: TRBD1 (6 bases). The ends were cut back, 1 base at V and 0 bases at J, with 10 bases in the middle. CDR3 length: 16 residues. From germline, CDR1 is KGHSH and CDR2 LQKENI. CDR3 protein: CASSPRQGPSGNTIYF. The CDR3 coding sequence is TGTGCCAGCTCACCACGGCAGGGGCCCTCTGGAAACACCATATATTTT.

The CDR3 protein is CASSSAGGTLSYNEQFF. DNA of the CDR3: TGCGCCAGCAGCTCAGCGGGGGGGACCCTCTCCTACAATGAGCAGTTCTTC. This chain joins TRBV5-1 and TRBJ2-1, with 10 bases lining up with TRBD2. There are 17 residues in the CDR3. Germline trimming cut 3 bases from V and 0 bases from J; bases unmatched to any gene: 6. Germline V lookup: CDR1 SGHRS, CDR2 YFSETQ.

The chain recombines TRBV19 with TRBJ2-1, with 8 bases matching TRBD2. The CDR3 contains 15 residues. J gave up 3 bases and V 6 bases, and 7 bases lay outside the gene matches. CDR1 is LNHDA, CDR2 SQIVND, per germline (reference sequence). CDR3 region: CASRPRGGNYNEQFF. Here the CDR3 DNA reads TGTGCCAGTAGACCCCGGGGGGGGAACTACAATGAGCAGTTCTTC. Complete variable domain (other parts from reference TRBV19 and TRBJ2-1): DGGITQSPKYLFRKEGQNVTLSCEQNLNHDAMYWYRQDPGQGLRLIYYSQIVNDFQKGDIAEGYSVSREKKESFPLTVTSAQKNPTAFYLCASRPRGGNYNEQFFGPGTRLTVL.

This clonotype has just a few counts. V gene TRBV11-2 combines with J gene TRBJ2-1; 9 bases fit TRBD1. This CDR3 contains 14 residues. CDR1 and CDR2 from the germline V gene are SGHAT and FQNNGV. J gave up 9 bases and V 5 bases, and 8 bases lay outside the gene matches. DNA for the CDR3: TGTGCCAGCAGCCCCTTGGACAGGGGCCGTGAGCAGTTCTTC. This gives the protein CASSPLDRGREQFF. The whole variable domain, filled in from reference TRBV11-2 and TRBJ2-1, reads EAGVAQSPRYKIIEKRQSVAFWCNPISGHATLYWYQQILGQGPKLLIQFQNNGVVDDSQLPKDRFSAERLKGVDSTLKIQPAKLEDSAVYLCASSPLDRGREQFFGPGTRLTVL.

This clonotype was observed a few times. V and J are TRBV5-1 and TRBJ2-3, with 14 nucleotides matching TRBD2. Trimming cost V 4 bases and J 3 bases; bases outside gene matches: 4. The CDR3 has 16 amino acids. CDR1 is SGHRS and CDR2 is YFSETQ in the germline V gene. CDR3 sequence: CASSTGTSGSTDTQYF. In DNA, the CDR3 is TGCGCCAGCAGCACCGGGACTAGCGGGAGTACAGATACGCAGTATTTT.

Of note for this clonotype: The CDR3 does not end in the conserved phenylalanine or tryptophan, so this is likely a read error. The rearrangement links TRBV20-1 to TRBJ2-3; 7 nucleotides line up with TRBD2. The CDR3 has 15 amino acids. Germline CDR1 DFQATT, CDR2 SNEGSKA (reference sequence). J gave up 2 bases and V 5 bases, and 10 bases lay outside the gene matches. CDR3 nucleotide sequence: TGCAGTGCTCCCAGGCTAGCGGCGAACACAGATACGCAGTATTAT. Translation gives CSAPRLAANTDTQYY.

In this sample, this clonotype turned up a few times. V gene TRBV19 combines with J gene TRBJ2-3; 9 bases are a match to TRBD2. Germline CDR1 is LNHDA and CDR2 is SQIVND (reference sequence). The CDR3 is 16 residues long. With V trimmed by 6 bases and J by 4 bases, 11 bases remained unmatched. The CDR3, as DNA: TGTGCCAGTAGGAAAGATAGCGGGAGAACAGCAGATACGCAGTATTTT. Amino acid sequence: CASRKDSGRTADTQYF.

This sequence joins TRBV7-9 and TRBJ2-1, with D tentatively TRBD1 or TRBD2 (5 bases each). V was clipped by 1 base and J by 1 base, with 11 bases between them. The CDR3 loop spans 16 amino acids. Germline values: CDR1 SEHNR, CDR2 FQNEAQ (reference sequence). The CDR3 DNA reads TGTGCCAGCAGCTTAGGTCACGGGACGTCCTACAATGAGCAGTTCTTC. Translation gives CASSLGHGTSYNEQFF.

This clonotype was picked up a small number of times. The chain recombines TRBV7-9 with TRBJ2-2; D is undetermined. Trimming stripped 5 bases from V and 0 bases from J, with 10 bases between. The V gene's germline CDR1 is SEHNR and CDR2 FQNEAQ (reference sequence). The length of the CDR3 is 15 residues. CDR3 sequence reads: CASSLLLANTGELFF. CDR3 in DNA: TGTGCCAGCAGCCTCCTTTTAGCGAACACCGGGGAGCTGTTTTTT.

The chain joins TRBV20-1 to TRBJ2-5; maybe TRBD2 (6 bases). V lost 3 bases and J lost 1, with 18 bases in between. Germline V gives CDR1 DFQATT, CDR2 SNEGSKA (reference sequence). This CDR3 contains 16 residues. CDR3 region: CSASVPDRDSQETQYF. The CDR3 DNA sequence: TGCAGTGCTAGTGTCCCAGACCGGGACTCCCAAGAGACCCAGTACTTC.

This clonotype occurred a few times. This sequence joins TRBV11-2 and TRBJ2-1; 9 bases map to TRBD2. Trimming took 1 base from V and 3 from J; bases not matched to a gene: 1. Germline assignment: CDR1 SGHAT and CDR2 FQNNGV. This CDR3 contains 15 residues. CDR3 sequence: CASSLVLAGYNEQFF. In DNA form, the CDR3 reads TGTGCCAGCAGCTTAGTACTAGCGGGCTACAATGAGCAGTTCTTC.